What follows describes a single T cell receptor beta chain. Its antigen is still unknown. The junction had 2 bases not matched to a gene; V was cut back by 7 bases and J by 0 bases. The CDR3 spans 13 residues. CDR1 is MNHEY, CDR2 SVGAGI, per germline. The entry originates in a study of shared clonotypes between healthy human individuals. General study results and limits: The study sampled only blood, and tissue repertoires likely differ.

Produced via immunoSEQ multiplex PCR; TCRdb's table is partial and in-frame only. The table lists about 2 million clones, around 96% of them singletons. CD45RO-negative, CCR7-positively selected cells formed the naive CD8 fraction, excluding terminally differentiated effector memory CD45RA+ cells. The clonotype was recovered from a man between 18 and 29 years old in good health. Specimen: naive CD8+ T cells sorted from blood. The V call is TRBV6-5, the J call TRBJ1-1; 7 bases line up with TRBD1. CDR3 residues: CASKQGLNTEAFF. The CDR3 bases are TGTGCCAGCAAACAGGGGTTGAACACTGAAGCTTTCTTT.